This T cell receptor (beta chain) was profiled in a study of blood T cell repertoires in COVID-19. On the study more broadly: The United States, Italy and Spain provided the acute and convalescent COVID-19 samples. Sources were T cells, B-cell-depleted T cells, or PBMCs; the material itself was cDNA or gDNA.

CDR1 and CDR2 from the germline V gene are MNHNY and SVGAGI (reference sequence). This CDR3 spans 14 amino acids. V shed 4 bases, J shed 7 bases, and the junction held 8 bases outside the gene matches. Some clones are missing from TCRdb's copy, which holds only in-frame ones; the method was immunoSEQ multiplex PCR. The sample holds some 270,000 clones, 84% seen once. In Seattle, patients joined the study during active infection and were tracked longitudinally. This chain connects TRBV6-6 to TRBJ1-2; 8 nucleotides align to TRBD1. The sample consisted of peripheral blood. This TCR derives from a person between 65 and 79 years old with COVID-19, enrolled during active disease. CDR3 DNA: TGTGCCAGCAGTTGGGATAGGACAGGGACTGGCTACACCTTC. Protein sequence: CASSWDRTGTGYTF.